This TCR beta chain was observed in a study of early T cells in non-severe SARS-CoV-2 infection. TCRdb re-derived calls from the 5' RACE reads in MiXCR, one entry per CDR3 protein. The sample shows some 96,000 distinct CDR3 sequences, approximately 10% of them seen only once. The CDR3 runs to 16 residues. Trimming shortened V by 2 bases and J by 5 bases, and 19 bases separated the two germline ends. Germline CDR1 SGHRS, CDR2 YFSETQ. The TCR sequence derives from an adult who was a healthcare worker with PCR-confirmed SARS-CoV-2 infection or an uninfected control (not recorded which). The specimen comprised whole blood, sampled at baseline. The chain links TRBV5-1 to TRBJ2-5; unclear D gene. The DNA for the CDR3 is TGCGCCAGCAGCTTAATAGGGCAGGCCTTTCGGGAGACCCAGTACTTC. Its protein is CASSLIGQAFRETQYF.